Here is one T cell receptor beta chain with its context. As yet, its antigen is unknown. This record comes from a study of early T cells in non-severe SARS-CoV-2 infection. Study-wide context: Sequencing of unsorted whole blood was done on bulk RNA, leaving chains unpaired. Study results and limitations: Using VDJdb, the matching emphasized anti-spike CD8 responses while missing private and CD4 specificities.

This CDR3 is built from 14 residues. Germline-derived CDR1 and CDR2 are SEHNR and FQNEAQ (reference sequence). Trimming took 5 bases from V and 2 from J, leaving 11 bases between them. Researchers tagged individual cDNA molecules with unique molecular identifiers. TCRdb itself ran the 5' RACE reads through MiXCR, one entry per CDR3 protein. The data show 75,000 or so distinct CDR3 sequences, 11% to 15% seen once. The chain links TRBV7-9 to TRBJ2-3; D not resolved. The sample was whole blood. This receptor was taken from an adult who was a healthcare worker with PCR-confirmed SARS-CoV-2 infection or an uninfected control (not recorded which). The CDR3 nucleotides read TGTGCCAGCAGCCTATTACATACCACAGATACGCAGTATTTT. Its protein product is CASSLLHTTDTQYF. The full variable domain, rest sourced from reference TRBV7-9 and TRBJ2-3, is DTGVSQNPRHKITKRGQNVTFRCDPISEHNRLYWYRQTLGQGPEFLTYFQNEAQLEKSRLLSDRFSAERPKGSFSTLEIQRTEQGDSAMYLCASSLLHTTDTQYFGPGTRLTVL.